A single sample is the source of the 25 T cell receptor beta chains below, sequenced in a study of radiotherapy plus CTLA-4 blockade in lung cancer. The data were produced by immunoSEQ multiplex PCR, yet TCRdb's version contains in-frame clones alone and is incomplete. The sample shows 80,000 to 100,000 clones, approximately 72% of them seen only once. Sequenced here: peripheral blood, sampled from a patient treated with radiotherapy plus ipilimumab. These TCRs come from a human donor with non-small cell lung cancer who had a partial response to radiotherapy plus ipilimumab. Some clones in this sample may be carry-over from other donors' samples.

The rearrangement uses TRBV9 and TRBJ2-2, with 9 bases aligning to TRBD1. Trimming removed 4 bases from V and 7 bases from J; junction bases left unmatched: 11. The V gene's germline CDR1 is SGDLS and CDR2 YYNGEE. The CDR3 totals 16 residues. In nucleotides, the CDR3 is TGTGCCAGCAGCCTCCAACACAGGGGGCGGGTCGGGGAGCTGTTTTTT. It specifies CASSLQHRGRVGELFF.

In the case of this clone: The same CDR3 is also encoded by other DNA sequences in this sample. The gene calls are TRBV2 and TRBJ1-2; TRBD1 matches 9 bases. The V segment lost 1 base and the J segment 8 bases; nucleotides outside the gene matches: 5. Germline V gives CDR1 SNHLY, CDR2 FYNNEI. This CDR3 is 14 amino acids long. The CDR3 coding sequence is TGTGCCAGCAGTGAAGGGAGGGACAGGGCCGGCTACACCTTC. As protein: CASSEGRDRAGYTF.

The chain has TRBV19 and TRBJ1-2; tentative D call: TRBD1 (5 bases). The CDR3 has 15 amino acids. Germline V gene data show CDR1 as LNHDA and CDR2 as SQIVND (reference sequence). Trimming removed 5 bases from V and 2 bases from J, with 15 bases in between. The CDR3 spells CASSDTGILNYGYTF. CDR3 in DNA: TGTGCCAGTAGTGACACAGGAATACTAAACTATGGCTACACCTTC. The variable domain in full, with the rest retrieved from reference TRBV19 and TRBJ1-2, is DGGITQSPKYLFRKEGQNVTLSCEQNLNHDAMYWYRQDPGQGLRLIYYSQIVNDFQKGDIAEGYSVSREKKESFPLTVTSAQKNPTAFYLCASSDTGILNYGYTFGSGTRLTVV.

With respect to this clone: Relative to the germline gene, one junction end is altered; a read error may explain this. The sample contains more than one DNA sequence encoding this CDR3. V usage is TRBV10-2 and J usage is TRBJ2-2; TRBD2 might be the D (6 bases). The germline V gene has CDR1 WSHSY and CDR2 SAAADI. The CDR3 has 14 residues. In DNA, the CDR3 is TGCGCAAGCAAAACCGGCGGGACGGCCGGGGAGCTGTTTTTT. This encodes CASKTGGTAGELFF.

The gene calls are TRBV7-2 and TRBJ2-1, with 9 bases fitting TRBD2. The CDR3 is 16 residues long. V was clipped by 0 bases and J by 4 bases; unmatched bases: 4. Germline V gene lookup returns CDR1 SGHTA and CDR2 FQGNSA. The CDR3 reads CASSLASAGGYNEQFF. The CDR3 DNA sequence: TGTGCCAGCAGCTTAGCGTCAGCGGGGGGTTACAATGAGCAGTTCTTC. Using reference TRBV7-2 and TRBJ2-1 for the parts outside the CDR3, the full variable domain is GAGVSQSPSNKVTEKGKDVELRCDPISGHTALYWYRQSLGQGLEFLIYFQGNSAPDKSGLPSDRFSAERTGGSVSTLTIQRTQQEDSAVYLCASSLASAGGYNEQFFGPGTRLTVL.

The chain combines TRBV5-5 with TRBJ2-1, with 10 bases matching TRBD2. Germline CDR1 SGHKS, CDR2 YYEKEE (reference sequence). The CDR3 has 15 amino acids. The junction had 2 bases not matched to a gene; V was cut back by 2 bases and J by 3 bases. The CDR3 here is CASSLAGGRYNEQFF. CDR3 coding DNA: TGTGCCAGCAGCTTAGCGGGAGGGCGCTACAATGAGCAGTTCTTC.

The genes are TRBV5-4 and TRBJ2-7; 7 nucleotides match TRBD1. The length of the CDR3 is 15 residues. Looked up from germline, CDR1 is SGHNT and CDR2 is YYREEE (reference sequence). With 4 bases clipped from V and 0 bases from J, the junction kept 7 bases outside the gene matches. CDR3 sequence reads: CASSATGVNSYEQYF. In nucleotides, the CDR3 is TGTGCCAGCAGCGCAACAGGGGTCAACTCCTACGAGCAGTACTTC.

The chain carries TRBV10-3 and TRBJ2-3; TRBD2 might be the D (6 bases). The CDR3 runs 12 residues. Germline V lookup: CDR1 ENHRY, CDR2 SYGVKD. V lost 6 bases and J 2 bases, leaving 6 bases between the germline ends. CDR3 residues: CAIRDYTDTQYF. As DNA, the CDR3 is TGTGCCATCAGGGACTACACAGATACGCAGTATTTT.

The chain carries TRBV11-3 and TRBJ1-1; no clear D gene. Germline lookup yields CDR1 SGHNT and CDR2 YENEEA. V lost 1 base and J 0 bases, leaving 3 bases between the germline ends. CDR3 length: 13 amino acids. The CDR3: CASSLAVNTEAFF. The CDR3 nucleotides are TGTGCCAGCAGCTTAGCAGTGAACACTGAAGCTTTCTTT.

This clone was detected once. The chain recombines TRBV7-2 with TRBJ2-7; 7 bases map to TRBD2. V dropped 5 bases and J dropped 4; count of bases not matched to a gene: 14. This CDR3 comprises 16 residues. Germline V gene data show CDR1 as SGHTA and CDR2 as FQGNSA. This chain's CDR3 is CASSRQPGLRAYEQYF. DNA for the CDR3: TGTGCCAGCAGCCGTCAACCGGGACTACGGGCATACGAGCAGTACTTC.

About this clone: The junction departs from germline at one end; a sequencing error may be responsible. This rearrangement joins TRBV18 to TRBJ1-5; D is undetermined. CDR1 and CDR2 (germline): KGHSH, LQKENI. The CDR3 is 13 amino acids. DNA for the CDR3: TGTGCCAGCTCACCTGAGGGAGGAACTGCTACCAGTTTT. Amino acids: CASSPEGGTATSF.

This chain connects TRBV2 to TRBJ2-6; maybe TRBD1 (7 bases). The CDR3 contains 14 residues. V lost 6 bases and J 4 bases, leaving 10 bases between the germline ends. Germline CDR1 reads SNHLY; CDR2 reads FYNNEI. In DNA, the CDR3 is TGTGCCAGCAGCAGGGGGGACGGGGCCAACGTCCTGACTTTC. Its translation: CASSRGDGANVLTF. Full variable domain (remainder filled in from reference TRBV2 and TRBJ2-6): EPEVTQTPSHQVTQMGQEVILRCVPISNHLYFYWYRQILGQKVEFLVSFYNNEISEKSEIFDDQFSVERPDGSNFTLKIRSTKLEDSAMYFCASSRGDGANVLTFGAGSRLTVL.

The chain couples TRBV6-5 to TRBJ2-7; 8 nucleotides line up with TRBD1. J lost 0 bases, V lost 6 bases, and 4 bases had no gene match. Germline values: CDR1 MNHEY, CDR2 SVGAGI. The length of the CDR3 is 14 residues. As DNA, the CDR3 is TGTGCCAGCAGGTGGACAGGGAACTCCTACGAGCAGTACTTC. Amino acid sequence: CASRWTGNSYEQYF.

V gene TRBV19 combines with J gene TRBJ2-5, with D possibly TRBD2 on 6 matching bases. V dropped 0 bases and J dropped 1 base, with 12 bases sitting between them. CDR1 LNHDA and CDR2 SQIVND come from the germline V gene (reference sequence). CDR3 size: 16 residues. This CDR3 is CASSIDHLASQETQYF. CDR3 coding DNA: TGTGCCAGTAGTATAGATCATCTAGCGTCCCAAGAGACCCAGTACTTC.

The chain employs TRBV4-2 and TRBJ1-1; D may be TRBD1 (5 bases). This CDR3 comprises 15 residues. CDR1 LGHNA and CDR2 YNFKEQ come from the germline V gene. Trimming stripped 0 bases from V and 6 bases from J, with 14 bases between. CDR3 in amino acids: CASSQDLGGWSEAFF. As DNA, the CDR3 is TGTGCCAGCAGCCAAGATTTGGGGGGTTGGTCTGAAGCTTTCTTT.

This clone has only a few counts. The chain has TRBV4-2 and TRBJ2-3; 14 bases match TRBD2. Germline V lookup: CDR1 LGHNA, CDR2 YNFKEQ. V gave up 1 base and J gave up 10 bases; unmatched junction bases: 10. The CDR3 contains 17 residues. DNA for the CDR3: TGTGCCAGCAGCCAAGGGACTAGCGGGGGGATAAAGGACGCGCAGTATTTT. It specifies CASSQGTSGGIKDAQYF.

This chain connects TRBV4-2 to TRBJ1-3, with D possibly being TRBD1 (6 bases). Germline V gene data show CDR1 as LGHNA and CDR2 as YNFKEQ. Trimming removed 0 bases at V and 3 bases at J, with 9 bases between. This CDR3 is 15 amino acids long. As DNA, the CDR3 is TGTGCCAGCAGCCAAGATCGAGGGGGTGGAAACACCATATATTTT. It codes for CASSQDRGGGNTIYF.

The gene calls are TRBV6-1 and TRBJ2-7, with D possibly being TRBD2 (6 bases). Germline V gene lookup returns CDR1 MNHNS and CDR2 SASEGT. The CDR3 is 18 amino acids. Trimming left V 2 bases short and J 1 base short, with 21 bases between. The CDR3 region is CASSERVLRDFTSYEQYF. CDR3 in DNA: TGTGCCAGCAGTGAAAGGGTGTTGCGGGACTTTACTTCCTACGAGCAGTACTTC.

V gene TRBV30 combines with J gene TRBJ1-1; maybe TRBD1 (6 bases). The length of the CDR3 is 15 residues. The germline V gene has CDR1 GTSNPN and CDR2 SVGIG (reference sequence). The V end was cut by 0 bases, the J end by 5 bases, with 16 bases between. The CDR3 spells CAWSVWQGSRTEAFF. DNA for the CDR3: TGTGCCTGGAGTGTGTGGCAGGGGAGTAGGACTGAAGCTTTCTTT.

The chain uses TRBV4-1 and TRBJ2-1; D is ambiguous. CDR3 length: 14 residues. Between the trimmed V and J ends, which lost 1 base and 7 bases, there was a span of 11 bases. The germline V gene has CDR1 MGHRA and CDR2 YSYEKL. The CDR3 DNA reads TGCGCCAGCAGCCAAGCCCCCGGTACGAATGAGCAGTTCTTC. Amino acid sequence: CASSQAPGTNEQFF.

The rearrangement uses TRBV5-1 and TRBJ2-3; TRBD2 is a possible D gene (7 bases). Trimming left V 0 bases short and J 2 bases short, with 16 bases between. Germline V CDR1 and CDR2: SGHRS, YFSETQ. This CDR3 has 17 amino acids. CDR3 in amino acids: CASSLGGASGYTDTQYF. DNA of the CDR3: TGCGCCAGCAGCTTGGGGGGGGCTAGCGGTTACACAGATACGCAGTATTTT.

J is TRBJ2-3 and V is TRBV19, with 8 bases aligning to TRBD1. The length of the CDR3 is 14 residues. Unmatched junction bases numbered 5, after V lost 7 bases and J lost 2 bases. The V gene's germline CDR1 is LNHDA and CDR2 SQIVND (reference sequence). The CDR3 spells CASTAGQDTDTQYF. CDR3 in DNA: TGTGCCAGTACCGCGGGACAGGACACAGATACGCAGTATTTT. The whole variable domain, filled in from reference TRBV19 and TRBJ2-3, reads DGGITQSPKYLFRKEGQNVTLSCEQNLNHDAMYWYRQDPGQGLRLIYYSQIVNDFQKGDIAEGYSVSREKKESFPLTVTSAQKNPTAFYLCASTAGQDTDTQYFGPGTRLTVL.

In DNA form, the CDR3 reads TGTGCCAGCAGCTTGGACAGGGCCTCCTACGAGCAGTACTTC. Translating gives CASSLDRASYEQYF. This chain connects TRBV5-4 to TRBJ2-7; possible D gene TRBD1, 6 bases. CDR1 and CDR2 (germline): SGHNT, YYREEE (reference sequence). The CDR3 loop spans 14 amino acids. V was pared by 0 bases and J by 0 bases, with 7 bases between.

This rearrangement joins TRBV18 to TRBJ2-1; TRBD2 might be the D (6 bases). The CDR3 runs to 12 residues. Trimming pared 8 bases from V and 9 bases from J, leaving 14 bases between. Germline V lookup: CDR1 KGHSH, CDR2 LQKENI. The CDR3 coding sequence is TGTGCCAGCCACAAAACCGGGAGTGAGCAGTTCTTC. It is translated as CASHKTGSEQFF. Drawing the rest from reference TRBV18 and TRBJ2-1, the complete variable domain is NAGVMQNPRHLVRRRGQEARLRCSPMKGHSHVYWYRQLPEEGLKFMVYLQKENIIDESGMPKERFSAEFPKEGPSILRIQQVVRGDSAAYFCASHKTGSEQFFGPGTRLTVL.

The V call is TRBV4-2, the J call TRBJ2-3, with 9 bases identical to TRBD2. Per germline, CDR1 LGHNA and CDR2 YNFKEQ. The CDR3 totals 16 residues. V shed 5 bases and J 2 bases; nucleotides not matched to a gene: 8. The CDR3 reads CASSSGLAAFTDTQYF. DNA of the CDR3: TGTGCCAGCAGCTCGGGACTAGCAGCTTTCACAGATACGCAGTATTTT.